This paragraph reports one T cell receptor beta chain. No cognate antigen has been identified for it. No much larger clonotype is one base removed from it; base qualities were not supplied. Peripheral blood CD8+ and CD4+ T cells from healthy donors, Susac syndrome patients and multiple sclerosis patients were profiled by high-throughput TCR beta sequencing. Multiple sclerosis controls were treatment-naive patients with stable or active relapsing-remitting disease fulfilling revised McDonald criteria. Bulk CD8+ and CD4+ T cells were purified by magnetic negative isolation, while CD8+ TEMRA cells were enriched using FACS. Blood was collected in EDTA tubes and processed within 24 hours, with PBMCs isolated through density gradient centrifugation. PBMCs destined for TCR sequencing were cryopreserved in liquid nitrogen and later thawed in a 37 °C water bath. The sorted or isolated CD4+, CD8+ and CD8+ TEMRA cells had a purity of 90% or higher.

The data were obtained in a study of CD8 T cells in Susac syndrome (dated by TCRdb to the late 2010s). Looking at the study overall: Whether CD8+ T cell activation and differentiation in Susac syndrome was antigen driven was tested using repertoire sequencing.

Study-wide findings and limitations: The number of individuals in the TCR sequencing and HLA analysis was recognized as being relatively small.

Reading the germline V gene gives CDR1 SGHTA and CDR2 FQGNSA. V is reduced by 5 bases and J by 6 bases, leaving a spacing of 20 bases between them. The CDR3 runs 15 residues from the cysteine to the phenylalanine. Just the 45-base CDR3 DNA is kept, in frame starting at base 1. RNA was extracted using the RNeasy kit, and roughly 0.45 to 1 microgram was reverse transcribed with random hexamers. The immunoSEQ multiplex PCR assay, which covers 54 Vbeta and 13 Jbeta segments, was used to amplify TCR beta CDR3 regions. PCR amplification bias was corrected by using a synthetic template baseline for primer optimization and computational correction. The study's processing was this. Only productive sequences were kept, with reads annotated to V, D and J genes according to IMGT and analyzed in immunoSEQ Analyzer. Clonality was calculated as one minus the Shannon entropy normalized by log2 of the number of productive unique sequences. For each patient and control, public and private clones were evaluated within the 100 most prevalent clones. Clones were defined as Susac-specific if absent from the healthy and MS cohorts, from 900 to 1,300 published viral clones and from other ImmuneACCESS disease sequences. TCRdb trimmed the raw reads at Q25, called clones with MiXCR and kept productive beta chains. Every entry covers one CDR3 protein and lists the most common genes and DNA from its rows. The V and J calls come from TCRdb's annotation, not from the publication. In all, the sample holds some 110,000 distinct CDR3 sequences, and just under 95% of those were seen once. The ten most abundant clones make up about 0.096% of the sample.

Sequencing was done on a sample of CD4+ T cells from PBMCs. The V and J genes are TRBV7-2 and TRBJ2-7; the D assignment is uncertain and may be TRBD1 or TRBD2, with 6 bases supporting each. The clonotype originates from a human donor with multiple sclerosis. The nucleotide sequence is TGTGCCAGCAGCCCGCCGGGGGTACGGGGGCGCGAGCAGTACTTC. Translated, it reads CASSPPGVRGREQYF.